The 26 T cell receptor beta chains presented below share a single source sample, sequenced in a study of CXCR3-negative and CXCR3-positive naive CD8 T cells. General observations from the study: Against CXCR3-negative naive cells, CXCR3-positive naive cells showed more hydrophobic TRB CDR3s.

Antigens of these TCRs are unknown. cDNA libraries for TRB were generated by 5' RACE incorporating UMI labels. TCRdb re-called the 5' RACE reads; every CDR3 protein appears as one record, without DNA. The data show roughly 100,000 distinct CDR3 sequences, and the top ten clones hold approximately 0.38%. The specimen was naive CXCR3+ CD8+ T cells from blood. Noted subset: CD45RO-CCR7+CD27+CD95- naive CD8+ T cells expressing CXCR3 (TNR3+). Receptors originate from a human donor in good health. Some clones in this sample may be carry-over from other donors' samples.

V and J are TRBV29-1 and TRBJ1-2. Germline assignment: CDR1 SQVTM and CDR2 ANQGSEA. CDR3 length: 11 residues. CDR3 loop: CSVELVLGYTF. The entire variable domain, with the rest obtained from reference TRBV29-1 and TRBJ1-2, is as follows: SAVISQKPSRDICQRGTSLTIQCQVDSQVTMMFWYRQQPGQSLTLIATANQGSEATYESGFVIDKFPISRPNLTFSTLTVSNMSPEDSSIYLCSVELVLGYTFGSGTRLTVV.

The CDR3 sequence is CASSPVTGYNEQFF. V gene TRBV27 combines with J gene TRBJ2-1; TCRdb's assignment of TRBD1 cannot be checked, as there is no DNA. The CDR3 loop spans 14 amino acids. Germline V lookup: CDR1 MNHEY, CDR2 SMNVEV (reference sequence).

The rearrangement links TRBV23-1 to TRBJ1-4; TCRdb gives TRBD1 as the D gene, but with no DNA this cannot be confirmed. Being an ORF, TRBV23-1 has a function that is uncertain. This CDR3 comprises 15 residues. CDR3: CASPLSRPTNEKLFF.

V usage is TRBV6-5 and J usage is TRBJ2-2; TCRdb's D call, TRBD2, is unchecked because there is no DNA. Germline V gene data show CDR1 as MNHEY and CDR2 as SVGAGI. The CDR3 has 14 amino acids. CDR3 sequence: CASSYQPPPGELFF.

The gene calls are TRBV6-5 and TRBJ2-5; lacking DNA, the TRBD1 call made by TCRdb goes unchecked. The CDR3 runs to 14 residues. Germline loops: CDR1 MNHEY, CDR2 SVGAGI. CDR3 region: CASSTTRGGETQYF.

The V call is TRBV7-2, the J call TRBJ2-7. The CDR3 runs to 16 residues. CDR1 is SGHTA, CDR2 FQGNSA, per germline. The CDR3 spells CASSLGGWGDSYEQYF. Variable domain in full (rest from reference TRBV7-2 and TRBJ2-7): GAGVSQSPSNKVTEKGKDVELRCDPISGHTALYWYRQSLGQGLEFLIYFQGNSAPDKSGLPSDRFSAERTGGSVSTLTIQRTQQEDSAVYLCASSLGGWGDSYEQYFGPGTRLTVT.

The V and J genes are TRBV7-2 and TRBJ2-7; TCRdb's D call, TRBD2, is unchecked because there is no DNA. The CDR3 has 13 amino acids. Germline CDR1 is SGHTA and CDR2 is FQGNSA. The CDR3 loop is CASSSGLAPEQYF.

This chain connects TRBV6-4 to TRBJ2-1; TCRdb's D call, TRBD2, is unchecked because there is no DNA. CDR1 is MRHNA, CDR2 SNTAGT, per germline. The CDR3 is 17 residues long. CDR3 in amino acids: CASTGPKREESYNEQFF.

The CDR3 loop is CSALPGPWDTQYF. The chain joins TRBV20-1 to TRBJ2-3; lacking DNA, the TRBD1 call made by TCRdb goes unchecked. This CDR3 spans 13 amino acids. From germline, CDR1 is DFQATT and CDR2 SNEGSKA (reference sequence).

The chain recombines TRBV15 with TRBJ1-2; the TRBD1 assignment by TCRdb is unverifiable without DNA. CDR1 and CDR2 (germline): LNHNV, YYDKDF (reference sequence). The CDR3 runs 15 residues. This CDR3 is CATSAGLTGVNGYTF.

The CDR3: CASSYSDRPHEQYF. This chain connects TRBV6-5 to TRBJ2-7; TCRdb's D call of TRBD1 is untestable without DNA. CDR3 size: 14 residues. Germline V gene data show CDR1 as MNHEY and CDR2 as SVGAGI.

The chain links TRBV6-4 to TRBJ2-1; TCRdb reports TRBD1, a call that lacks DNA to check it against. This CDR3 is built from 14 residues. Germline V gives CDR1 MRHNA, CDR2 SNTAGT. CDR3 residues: CASSTSGGSDEQFF.

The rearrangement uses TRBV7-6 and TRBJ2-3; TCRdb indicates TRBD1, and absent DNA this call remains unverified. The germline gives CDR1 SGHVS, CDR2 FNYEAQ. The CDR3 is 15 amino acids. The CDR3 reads CASSPLFTGTDTQYF.

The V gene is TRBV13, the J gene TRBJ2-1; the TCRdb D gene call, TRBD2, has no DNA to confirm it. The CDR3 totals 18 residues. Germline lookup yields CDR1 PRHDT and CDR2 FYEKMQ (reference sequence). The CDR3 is CASSLLLAGGESYNEQFF.

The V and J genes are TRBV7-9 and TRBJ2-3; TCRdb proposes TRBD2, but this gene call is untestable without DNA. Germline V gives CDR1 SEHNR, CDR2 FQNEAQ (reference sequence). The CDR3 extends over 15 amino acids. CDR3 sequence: CASSFPAGGADTQYF.

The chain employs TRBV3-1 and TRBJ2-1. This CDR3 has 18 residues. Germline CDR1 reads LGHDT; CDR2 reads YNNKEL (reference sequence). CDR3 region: CASSQDKKSQQSYNEQFF.

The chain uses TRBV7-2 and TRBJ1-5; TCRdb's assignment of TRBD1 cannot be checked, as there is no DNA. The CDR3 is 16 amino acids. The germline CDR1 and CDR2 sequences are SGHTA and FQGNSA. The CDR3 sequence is CASSLADRGGHQPQHF.

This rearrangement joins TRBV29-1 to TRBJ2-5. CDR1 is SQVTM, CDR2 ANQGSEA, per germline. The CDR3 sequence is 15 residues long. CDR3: CSVVREDGIQETQYF.

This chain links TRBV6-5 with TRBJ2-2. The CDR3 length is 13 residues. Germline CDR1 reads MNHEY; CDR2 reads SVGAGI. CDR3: CATREENTGELFF.

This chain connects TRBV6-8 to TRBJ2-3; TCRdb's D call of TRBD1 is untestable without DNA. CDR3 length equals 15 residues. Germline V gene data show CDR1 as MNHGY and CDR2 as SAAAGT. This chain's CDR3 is CASSISGSTQGTQYF.

Here the CDR3 reads CASSLISVSSYNEQFF. V and J are TRBV7-6 and TRBJ2-1; the D call from TCRdb, TRBD2, cannot be confirmed without DNA. The CDR3 spans 16 residues. In germline, CDR1 is SGHVS, CDR2 FNYEAQ. Together with reference TRBV7-6 and TRBJ2-1, the CDR3 gives the full variable domain: GAGVSQSPRYKVTKRGQDVALRCDPISGHVSLYWYRQALGQGPEFLTYFNYEAQQDKSGLPNDRFSAERPEGSISTLTIQRTEQRDSAMYRCASSLISVSSYNEQFFGPGTRLTVL.

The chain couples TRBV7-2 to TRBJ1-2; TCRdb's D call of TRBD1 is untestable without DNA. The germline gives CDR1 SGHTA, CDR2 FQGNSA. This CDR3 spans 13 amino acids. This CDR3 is CASSPGTTYGYTF.

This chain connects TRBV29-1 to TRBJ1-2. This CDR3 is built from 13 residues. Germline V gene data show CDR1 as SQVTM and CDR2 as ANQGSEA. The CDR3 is CSVESTGNYGYTF.

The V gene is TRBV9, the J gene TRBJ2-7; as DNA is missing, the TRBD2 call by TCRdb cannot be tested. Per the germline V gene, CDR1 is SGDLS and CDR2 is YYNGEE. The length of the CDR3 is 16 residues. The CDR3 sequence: CASSPSPSGGSYEQYF.

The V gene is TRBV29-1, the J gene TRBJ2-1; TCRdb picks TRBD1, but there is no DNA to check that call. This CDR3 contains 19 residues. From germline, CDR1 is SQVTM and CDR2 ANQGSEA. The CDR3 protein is CSVEAGQDYFHSSYNEQFF.

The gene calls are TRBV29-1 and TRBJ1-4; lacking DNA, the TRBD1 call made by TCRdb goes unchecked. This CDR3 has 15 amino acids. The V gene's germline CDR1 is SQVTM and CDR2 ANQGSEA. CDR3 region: CSGTFPDREEEKLFF. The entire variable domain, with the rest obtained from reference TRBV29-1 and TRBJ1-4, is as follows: SAVISQKPSRDICQRGTSLTIQCQVDSQVTMMFWYRQQPGQSLTLIATANQGSEATYESGFVIDKFPISRPNLTFSTLTVSNMSPEDSSIYLCSGTFPDREEEKLFFGSGTQLSVL.